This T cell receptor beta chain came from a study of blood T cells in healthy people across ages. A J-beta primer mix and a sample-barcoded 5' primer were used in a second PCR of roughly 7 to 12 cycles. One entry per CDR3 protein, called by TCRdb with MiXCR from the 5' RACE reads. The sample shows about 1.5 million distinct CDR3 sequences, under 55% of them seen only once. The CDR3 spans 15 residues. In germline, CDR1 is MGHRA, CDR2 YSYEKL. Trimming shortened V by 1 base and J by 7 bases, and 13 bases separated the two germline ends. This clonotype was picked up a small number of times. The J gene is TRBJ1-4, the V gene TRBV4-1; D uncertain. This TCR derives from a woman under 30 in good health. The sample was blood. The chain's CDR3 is CASSQAGGSVEKLFF. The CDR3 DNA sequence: TGCGCCAGCAGCCAAGCGGGAGGGTCTGTTGAAAAACTGTTTTTT.